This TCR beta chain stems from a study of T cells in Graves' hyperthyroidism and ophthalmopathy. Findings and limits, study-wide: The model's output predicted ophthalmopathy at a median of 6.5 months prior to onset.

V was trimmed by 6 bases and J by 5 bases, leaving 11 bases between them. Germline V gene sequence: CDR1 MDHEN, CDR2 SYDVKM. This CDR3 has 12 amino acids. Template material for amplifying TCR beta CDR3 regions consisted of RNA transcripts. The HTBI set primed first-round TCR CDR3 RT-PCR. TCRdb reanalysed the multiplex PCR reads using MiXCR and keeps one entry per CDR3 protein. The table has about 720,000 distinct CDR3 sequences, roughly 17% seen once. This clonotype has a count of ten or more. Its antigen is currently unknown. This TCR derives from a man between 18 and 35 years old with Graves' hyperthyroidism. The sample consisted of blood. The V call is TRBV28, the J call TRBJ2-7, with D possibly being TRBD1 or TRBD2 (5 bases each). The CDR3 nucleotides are TGTGCCAGCAGCTCGGGGACGAACGAGCAGTACTTC. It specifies CASSSGTNEQYF.